Shown below are 9 T cell receptor beta chains from a single sample sequenced in a study of blood T cells in healthy people across ages. Primed by a sample-barcoded 5' primer and a J-beta primer mix, a second PCR proceeded for about 7 to 12 cycles. TCRdb re-derived calls from the 5' RACE reads in MiXCR, one entry per CDR3 protein. Of hundreds of thousands of distinct CDR3 sequences listed, around two fifths are singletons. Sequencing was performed on blood. Receptors were obtained from a man at least 80 years old in good health.

The V gene is TRBV6-2 or TRBV6-3, the J gene TRBJ2-3, with 13 bases that match TRBD2. The CDR3 contains 18 residues. The J segment lost 4 bases and the V segment lost 7 bases, leaving 14 bases of the junction unmatched. In germline, CDR1 is MNHEY, CDR2 SVGEGT. CDR3 in DNA: TGTGCCAGCATTACGGTCGGGAAGGGACTAGCGGGGCCAGATACGCAGTATTTT. Translation: CASITVGKGLAGPDTQYF.

This sequence joins TRBV6-2 or TRBV6-3 and TRBJ1-1; TRBD1 aligns across 8 bases. Trimming removed 7 bases from V and 7 bases from J; junction bases left unmatched: 14. There are 15 residues in the CDR3. Germline CDR1 is MNHEY and CDR2 is SVGEGT. As DNA, the CDR3 is TGTGCCAGCACCCCCGGAGGGCAGGGGGCCGGTGAAGCTTTCTTT. Amino acids: CASTPGGQGAGEAFF.

To note about this clonotype: Germline and junction disagree at one end, which may indicate a read error. The chain recombines TRBV20-1 with TRBJ2-1, with D tentatively TRBD2 (5 bases). In germline, CDR1 is DFQATT, CDR2 SNEGSKA (reference sequence). The CDR3 covers 13 residues. CDR3 sequence reads: CSAGDYPYNEQFF. For the CDR3, the DNA is TGCAGTGCTGGAGACTACCCCTACAATGAGCAGTTCTTC.

This chain joins TRBV12-3 or TRBV12-4 and TRBJ1-5; D might be TRBD1 (6 bases). The V end was cut by 2 bases, the J end by 6 bases, with 11 bases between. The length of the CDR3 is 14 residues. The chain's CDR3 is CASSLWQGSQPQHF. DNA for the CDR3: TGTGCCAGCAGTTTATGGCAGGGGTCTCAGCCCCAGCATTTT.

There are a few counts of this clonotype. The V and J genes are TRBV6-2 or TRBV6-3 and TRBJ2-3; 11 bases align to TRBD1. Germline V lookup: CDR1 MNHEY, CDR2 SVGEGT. V shed 5 bases and J 6 bases; nucleotides not matched to a gene: 10. The CDR3 sequence is 16 residues long. In DNA form, the CDR3 reads TGTGCCAGCAGTCAGACGGGACAGGGGGTGACGGATACGCAGTATTTT. Amino acids: CASSQTGQGVTDTQYF.

The chain employs TRBV7-8 and TRBJ2-4; the D is unclear. Trimming removed 5 bases from V and 5 bases from J, with 13 bases in between. This CDR3 is built from 14 residues. Germline CDR1 is SGHVS and CDR2 is FQNEAQ. This chain's CDR3 is CASSLDPWENIQYF. DNA for the CDR3: TGTGCCAGCAGCCTCGACCCATGGGAAAACATTCAGTACTTC.

The chain recombines TRBV20-1 with TRBJ1-2, with TRBD1 matching 8 bases. This CDR3 has 12 residues. The J segment lost 8 bases and the V segment lost 3 bases, leaving 5 bases of the junction unmatched. Germline V CDR1 and CDR2: DFQATT, SNEGSKA (reference sequence). The DNA for the CDR3 is TGCAGTGCTAGGCAGGGGGCGGGGGGCTACACCTTC. Translating it yields CSARQGAGGYTF.

This clonotype has only a few counts. This chain connects TRBV5-1 to TRBJ2-2, with D perhaps assigned TRBD1 or TRBD2 (5 bases each). CDR1 SGHRS and CDR2 YFSETQ come from the germline V gene. With 3 bases removed from V and 2 bases from J, the gap between germline ends came to 8 bases. The CDR3 totals 14 residues. The chain's CDR3 is CASSWDPNTGELFF. The CDR3, as DNA: TGCGCCAGCAGCTGGGACCCAAACACCGGGGAGCTGTTTTTT.

Of note for this clonotype: Germline and junction disagree at one end, which may indicate a read error. The chain recombines TRBV9 with TRBJ2-1; 8 bases line up with TRBD2. This CDR3 is built from 16 residues. Germline lookup yields CDR1 SGDLS and CDR2 YYNGEE. CDR3 protein: CASSSSGGGGFNGQFF. The CDR3 DNA reads TGTGCCAGCAGCTCCTCTGGCGGCGGGGGGTTCAATGGGCAGTTCTTC.